This T cell receptor (beta chain) was recovered during a study of vaccination and CD4 T cells after COVID-19. Study-wide context: Spike peptides, overlapping and drawn from SARS-CoV-2, HCoV-NL63, HCoV-OC43 and HCoV-229E, were used to stimulate cells.

The study sequenced cultured CD4+ T cell DNA using the Oncomine TCR Beta short-read assay. A single record per CDR3 protein comes from TCRdb applying MiXCR to the PCR reads. The sample lists about 19,000 distinct CDR3 sequences, approximately 33% occurring once. As to treatment: approximately 10-day PBMC culture with coronavirus spike peptide pools or control peptides (ViraFEST assay). The authors isolated CD4+ T cells by negative selection after roughly eleven days of culture. This clonotype showed up just a few times. Its antigen remains unidentified. The V and J ends lost 5 bases and 0 bases respectively, with 8 bases between them. This CDR3 contains 14 residues. Germline values: CDR1 SGHRS, CDR2 YFSETQ.

Sequenced: cultured CD4+ T cells from blood. V is TRBV5-1 and J is TRBJ2-2; D gene unclear. The receptor was derived from a human donor with COVID-19. The CDR3 region has the DNA TGCGCCAGCAGGCAGGACCCGAACACCGGGGAGCTGTTTTTT. Its translation is CASRQDPNTGELFF. The entire variable domain, with the rest obtained from reference TRBV5-1 and TRBJ2-2, is as follows: KAGVTQTPRYLIKTRGQQVTLSCSPISGHRSVSWYQQTPGQGLQFLFEYFSETQRNKGNFPGRFSGRQFSNSRSEMNVSTLELGDSALYLCASRQDPNTGELFFGEGSRLTVL.